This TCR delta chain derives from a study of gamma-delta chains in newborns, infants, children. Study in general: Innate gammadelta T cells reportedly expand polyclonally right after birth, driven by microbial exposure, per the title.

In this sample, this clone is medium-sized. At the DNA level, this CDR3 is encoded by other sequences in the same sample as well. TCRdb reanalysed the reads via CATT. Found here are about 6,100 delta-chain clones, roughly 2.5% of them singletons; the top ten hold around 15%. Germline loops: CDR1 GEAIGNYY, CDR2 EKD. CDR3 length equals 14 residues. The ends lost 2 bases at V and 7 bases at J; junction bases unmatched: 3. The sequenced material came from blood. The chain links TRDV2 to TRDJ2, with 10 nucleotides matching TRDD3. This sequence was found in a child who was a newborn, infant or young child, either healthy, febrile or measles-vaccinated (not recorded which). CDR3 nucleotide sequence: TGTGCCTGTGACAAACTGGGGGATGAAGCACAACTCTTCTTT. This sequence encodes CACDKLGDEAQLFF.